This TCR beta chain was profiled in a study of CD8 T cells in acute hepatitis C reinfection. General study results and limits: Diversity was high, without significant differences between resolver and chronic groups.

Time point defined: naive CD8 control sorted from an acute-time-point sample. Libraries were prepared by immunoSEQ multiplex PCR; TCRdb keeps only in-frame clonotypes and omits some of them. Of tens of thousands of clones in the sample, approximately 85% are singletons; the top ten hold approximately 11%. CDR3 length: 12 amino acids. Trimming removed 5 bases at V and 7 bases at J, with 9 bases between. Germline-derived CDR1 and CDR2 are SEHNR and FQNEAQ (reference sequence). Comment on this clone: The antigen is unknown.

Sequenced sample: naive CD8+ T cells from PBMCs. This sequence joins TRBV7-9 and TRBJ2-1, with D unclear. This receptor was identified in a woman younger than 30 who spontaneously cleared hepatitis C infection. CDR3 sequence reads: CASSPNWNEQFF. The CDR3 bases are TGTGCCAGCAGCCCGAATTGGAATGAGCAGTTCTTC.